The 19 T cell receptor beta chains in this list originate from one sample, sequenced in a study of CD8 T cells in ankylosing spondylitis. MiXCR, run by TCRdb on the 5' RACE reads, gives a single entry per CDR3 protein. The sample records 200,000 to 300,000 distinct CDR3 sequences, roughly 10% being singletons. Sequenced material: blood, either unsorted or a sorted T cell fraction (not recorded which). The source is a male donor with ankylosing spondylitis or in good health (not recorded which).

This clonotype occurred many times. The rearrangement uses TRBV6-1 and TRBJ1-2; weak D call: TRBD1 (6 bases). Germline values: CDR1 MNHNS, CDR2 SASEGT. CDR3 length equals 13 residues. Trimming pared 6 bases from V and 2 bases from J, leaving 10 bases between. Written as DNA, the CDR3 is TGTGCCAGCAGCAGAGGACAGAACTATGGCTACACCTTC. This gives the protein CASSRGQNYGYTF.

V gene TRBV13 combines with J gene TRBJ2-7; unclear D gene. Germline CDR1 and CDR2: PRHDT and FYEKMQ (reference sequence). Trimming left V 5 bases short and J 2 bases short, with 10 bases between. This CDR3 comprises 13 residues. This CDR3 reads CASSPGLTYEQYF. Written as DNA, the CDR3 is TGTGCCAGCAGCCCCGGGCTGACCTACGAGCAGTACTTC. Filled out from reference TRBV13 and TRBJ2-7, the complete variable domain reads AAGVIQSPRHLIKEKRETATLKCYPIPRHDTVYWYQQGPGQDPQFLISFYEKMQSDKGSIPDRFSAQQFSDYHSELNMSSLELGDSALYFCASSPGLTYEQYFGPGTRLTVT.

This clonotype appeared many times. The rearrangement joins TRBV7-6 to TRBJ2-3, with TRBD2 matching 9 bases. The ends lost 1 base at V and 3 bases at J; junction bases unmatched: 5. Germline V gene lookup returns CDR1 SGHVS and CDR2 FNYEAQ. The CDR3 is made up of 16 amino acids. As DNA, the CDR3 is TGTGCCAGCAGCTTAGGGAGCGGGGGGCCTACAGATACGCAGTATTTT. Translated: CASSLGSGGPTDTQYF.

This clonotype showed up many times. This rearrangement joins TRBV7-2 to TRBJ2-7; D not certain. The CDR3 sequence is 14 residues long. CDR1 and CDR2 from the germline V gene are SGHTA and FQGNSA. Trimming stripped 1 base from V and 0 bases from J, with 7 bases between. This CDR3 reads CASSLVWISYEQYF. The CDR3 nucleotides read TGTGCCAGCAGCTTAGTATGGATCTCCTACGAGCAGTACTTC.

This clonotype was found many times. The chain joins TRBV5-1 to TRBJ2-5; a weak D match, TRBD2 (7 bases). This CDR3 has 15 residues. V was shortened by 3 bases and J by 3 bases, with 15 bases between the two germline ends. Germline lookup yields CDR1 SGHRS and CDR2 YFSETQ. The CDR3, as DNA: TGCGCCAGCAGCTGGGTCGGGGGGCATGAAGAGACCCAGTACTTC. Translation gives CASSWVGGHEETQYF. The full variable domain, in which reference TRBV5-1 and TRBJ2-5 provide the parts outside the CDR3, is KAGVTQTPRYLIKTRGQQVTLSCSPISGHRSVSWYQQTPGQGLQFLFEYFSETQRNKGNFPGRFSGRQFSNSRSEMNVSTLELGDSALYLCASSWVGGHEETQYFGPGTRLLVL.

The chain combines TRBV20-1 with TRBJ2-1; 9 nucleotides line up with TRBD2. Unmatched junction bases numbered 14, after V lost 2 bases and J lost 3 bases. CDR1 and CDR2 from the germline V gene are DFQATT and SNEGSKA (reference sequence). CDR3 length: 18 amino acids. The DNA for the CDR3 is TGCAGTGCTAGATCAAGGACTAGCGTTCGGGCGTTCTACAATGAGCAGTTCTTC. It is translated as CSARSRTSVRAFYNEQFF.

The chain links TRBV2 to TRBJ1-1; TRBD1 might be the D (5 bases). Trimming took off 6 bases at V and 4 bases at J, with 18 bases between the two ends. This CDR3 region has 15 residues. Per the germline V gene, CDR1 is SNHLY and CDR2 is FYNNEI. The chain's CDR3 is CASREGRRPGTEAFF. CDR3 DNA: TGTGCCAGCAGAGAGGGACGGCGACCGGGCACTGAAGCTTTCTTT.

At least ten counts were recorded for this clonotype. J is TRBJ1-2 and V is TRBV20-1, with D unclear. The CDR3 is 13 residues long. V was clipped by 5 bases and J by 2 bases, with 12 bases between them. Per germline, CDR1 DFQATT and CDR2 SNEGSKA (reference sequence). The CDR3 spells CSAGADGNYGYTF. CDR3 coding DNA: TGCAGTGCTGGAGCCGACGGAAACTATGGCTACACCTTC.

This clonotype has ten or more counts. The rearrangement links TRBV5-1 to TRBJ2-3, with D perhaps TRBD2 (7 bases). V shed 7 bases and J shed 0 bases, with 12 bases lying between them. This CDR3 region has 14 residues. CDR1 is SGHRS and CDR2 is YFSETQ in the germline V gene. CDR3 region: CASGGGPSTDTQYF. CDR3 DNA: TGCGCCAGCGGGGGGGGCCCAAGCACAGATACGCAGTATTTT. Full variable domain (rest looked up from reference TRBV5-1 and TRBJ2-3): KAGVTQTPRYLIKTRGQQVTLSCSPISGHRSVSWYQQTPGQGLQFLFEYFSETQRNKGNFPGRFSGRQFSNSRSEMNVSTLELGDSALYLCASGGGPSTDTQYFGPGTRLTVL.

This clonotype showed up many times. This chain connects TRBV5-1 to TRBJ1-2; tentatively, D is TRBD1 (6 bases). CDR3 length equals 15 residues. Germline V CDR1 and CDR2: SGHRS, YFSETQ. Trimming stripped 0 bases from V and 4 bases from J, with 13 bases between. CDR3 nucleotides: TGCGCCAGCAGCTTGGGAGCAGGGGCTAGCTATGGCTACACCTTC. It encodes CASSLGAGASYGYTF.

The gene calls are TRBV28 and TRBJ1-5; the D is unclear. V gave up 3 bases and J gave up 7 bases, with 10 bases separating them. This CDR3 region has 13 residues. CDR1 and CDR2 (germline): MDHEN, SYDVKM. The CDR3 region has the DNA TGTGCCAGCAGTTTGGTCAGGTCGCAGCCCCAGCATTTT. This sequence encodes CASSLVRSQPQHF.

This clonotype was recorded a few times. V gene TRBV6-5 combines with J gene TRBJ2-1; weak D call: TRBD2 (6 bases). V lost 6 bases, J lost 5 bases, and 20 bases lay in between. CDR3 length equals 16 residues. CDR1 and CDR2 from the germline V gene are MNHEY and SVGAGI. CDR3 sequence: CASSEGGNGWDNEQFF. In nucleotides, the CDR3 is TGTGCCAGCAGCGAGGGCGGGAACGGTTGGGACAATGAGCAGTTCTTC.

This clonotype came up a few times. The rearrangement links TRBV12-3 or TRBV12-4 to TRBJ1-5; no definite D call. The CDR3 sequence is 13 residues long. V was clipped by 7 bases and J by 7 bases, with 14 bases between them. Here the CDR3 DNA reads TGTGCCAGCACCCCGTCACGGAGCCAGCCCCAGCATTTT. This encodes CASTPSRSQPQHF.

This clonotype was counted at least ten times. The V and J genes are TRBV7-2 and TRBJ2-1, with D tentatively TRBD1 (7 bases). CDR1 is SGHTA and CDR2 is FQGNSA in the germline V gene. V lost 1 base to trimming and J lost 12 bases, with 13 bases between them. CDR3 length: 13 residues. CDR3 loop: CASSLGWRDRQFF. The CDR3 DNA sequence: TGTGCCAGCAGCTTAGGCTGGAGGGACAGGCAGTTCTTC.

This clonotype was observed a few times. The chain employs TRBV7-8 and TRBJ2-5; D uncertain. The CDR3 has 14 amino acids. The V end lost 7 bases, the J end lost 6 bases, and 18 bases lay between the germline ends. In germline, CDR1 is SGHVS, CDR2 FQNEAQ. CDR3 amino acids: CASTDGRVAKTQYF. In DNA, the CDR3 is TGTGCCAGCACCGACGGACGGGTCGCAAAGACCCAGTACTTC.

This clonotype was seen at least ten times. The chain uses TRBV6-5 and TRBJ1-6, with TRBD1 matching over 9 bases. Germline V lookup: CDR1 MNHEY, CDR2 SVGAGI. This CDR3 is built from 14 residues. The trim removed 4 bases at V and 10 bases at J, leaving 5 bases unmatched. The CDR3 coding sequence is TGTGCCAGCAGTTTCGGGACAGGGCGCTCACCCCTCCACTTT. Translation gives CASSFGTGRSPLHF.

As DNA, the CDR3 is TGTGCCAGCAGCCTACAGGGACAGGGGGCCTCTGAAGCTTTCTTT. Its translation: CASSLQGQGASEAFF. This chain links TRBV5-6 with TRBJ1-1; 12 bases are shared with TRBD1. The CDR3 runs to 15 residues. V was clipped by 4 bases and J by 6 bases; unmatched bases: 7. CDR1 is SGHDT and CDR2 is YYEEEE in the germline V gene.

This clonotype was detected a few times. The chain joins TRBV18 to TRBJ1-5; TRBD1 matches at 7 bases. The CDR3 runs to 17 residues. The trim removed 3 bases at V and 0 bases at J, leaving 8 bases unmatched. CDR1 is KGHSH and CDR2 is LQKENI in the germline V gene. CDR3 nucleotides: TGTGCCAGCTCACCTCAAGGGACAGAAATTAGCAATCAGCCCCAGCATTTT. This sequence encodes CASSPQGTEISNQPQHF.

This clonotype has ten or more counts. This chain uses TRBV4-1 with TRBJ2-7; tentatively, D is TRBD1 or TRBD2 (5 bases each). CDR3 length: 14 residues. CDR1 and CDR2 from the germline V gene are MGHRA and YSYEKL. The germline V and J ends were trimmed by 6 bases and 2 bases, with 14 bases remaining between them. CDR3 region: CASSLRGTTYEQYF. In nucleotides, the CDR3 is TGCGCCAGCAGTCTGAGGGGAACGACCTACGAGCAGTACTTC.